Detailed here is one T cell receptor (beta chain). Its antigen is as yet unknown. Germline CDR1 is SGHDN and CDR2 is FVKESK. The CDR3 has 13 amino acids. It was ten milliliters of peripheral blood that were drawn from each donor. This sample was included in a study of blood T cells in healthy people across ages. With a J-beta primer mix and a sample-barcoded 5' primer, a second PCR ran about 6 to 11 cycles. TCRdb reanalysed the 5' RACE reads using MiXCR and keeps one entry per CDR3 protein. The sample shows about 1.4 million distinct CDR3 sequences, almost 60% of them seen only once. Overall study findings and caveats: It was not possible, with unsorted PBMCs, to conclusively compare naive and antigen-experienced cells. Aged donors had fewer naive CD4+ cells and lower diversity than long-lived donors.

The receptor was derived from a man aged 18-30 years in good health. V and J are TRBV14 and TRBJ2-4; D is ambiguous. The closer fit of TRBJ2-7 to the DNA end suggests the J call may be wrong. The material sequenced was blood. The CDR3 reads CASSQLERDEQYF. As DNA, the CDR3 is TGTGCCAGCAGCCAACTCGAACGGGACGAGCAGTACTTC.